This T cell receptor beta chain is drawn from a study of T-cell memory formation after mild COVID-19. Study overall: Most TCR clusters belonged to a single donor. Study findings and constraints: Nothing showed for sure that second-wave clones peaking on day 37 were SARS-CoV-2 specific. Some clones that responded turned up in pre-infection memory, which suggests that cross-reactive memory joined in. Mainly CM and EM harbored the contracting CD4+ clones; mainly EMRA harbored the CD8+ ones.

In regard to this clonotype: Its target is unknown.

The length of the CDR3 is 16 residues. The germline V gene encodes CDR1 MNHEY and CDR2 SVGAGI. V gave up 0 bases and J gave up 4 bases, with 15 bases separating them. MiXCR, run by TCRdb on the 5' RACE reads, gives a single entry per CDR3 protein. The sample lists roughly 250,000 distinct CDR3 sequences; approximately 15% were seen once. Sequenced sample: PBMCs or a T cell subset sorted from them (not recorded which). The source of this sequence is a man aged 18 to 29 who had mild COVID-19 (a few samples of this study predate the infection). Cell type and time point are not known. The V gene is TRBV6-5, the J gene TRBJ2-5; D is perhaps TRBD1 (5 bases). The DNA for the CDR3 is TGTGCCAGCAGTTACTCGCCCTGGGGCCCCGGAGAGACCCAGTACTTC. This sequence encodes CASSYSPWGPGETQYF.